The 21 T cell receptor beta chains below were found in one sample sequenced in a study of blood T cell repertoires in COVID-19 (dated by TCRdb to 2018 to 2020). The receptor library was made with the immunoSEQ multiplex PCR assay. The immuneACCESS repertoire file appears here via TCRdb, limited to in-frame rearrangements. These files lack a portion of the clones; in checked studies, under half of the deficit traces to unresolved V genes, and the cause of the others is not known. The sample yields about 310,000 clones; roughly 87% were counted once. Together, the top ten hold 1% of the sample. The sequencing input was peripheral blood. The receptor source for this set is a man aged 50 to 60 with active or convalescent COVID-19.

CDR3 nucleotides: TGTGCCAGCAGCCCAAGGGGGGGAGTGGATACGCAGTATTTT. It yields the protein CASSPRGGVDTQYF. The chain couples TRBV3-1 (or the pseudogene TRBV3-2) to TRBJ2-3; possibly TRBD2 for D (7 bases). Trimming took off 4 bases at V and 6 bases at J, with 14 bases between the two ends. The CDR3 is made up of 14 amino acids. Germline CDR1 is LGHDT and CDR2 is YNNKEL (reference sequence).

The chain recombines TRBV6-5 with TRBJ2-5; D is undetermined. CDR3 length equals 14 residues. Trimming removed 5 bases at V and 9 bases at J, with 19 bases between. Germline-derived CDR1 and CDR2 are MNHEY and SVGAGI. CDR3 in amino acids: CASSIHGSGMAQYF. The CDR3 DNA sequence: TGTGCCAGCAGTATACACGGTTCGGGTATGGCCCAGTACTTC.

The chain employs TRBV5-4 and TRBJ2-2; a possible D gene is TRBD2 (6 bases). V was cut by 5 bases and J by 3 bases, with 11 bases left in between. This CDR3 contains 14 residues. Germline V gene data show CDR1 as SGHNT and CDR2 as YYREEE (reference sequence). In nucleotides, the CDR3 is TGTGCCAGCAGTCCGGGGGATTACACCGGGGAGCTGTTTTTT. Its translation is CASSPGDYTGELFF.

The chain joins TRBV24-1 to TRBJ2-1, with 10 bases matching TRBD2. CDR3 length: 16 residues. Germline V gene sequence: CDR1 KGHDR, CDR2 SFDVKD. The J segment lost 4 bases and the V segment lost 2 bases, leaving 4 bases of the junction unmatched. The CDR3 DNA follows: TGTGCCACCAGTGATTGGGGGACTAGCGAATACAATGAGCAGTTCTTC. Translation gives CATSDWGTSEYNEQFF.

The chain is built from TRBV28 and TRBJ1-1; D uncertain. The CDR3 is 15 amino acids. Per the germline V gene, CDR1 is MDHEN and CDR2 is SYDVKM. The ends were cut back, 5 bases at V and 3 bases at J, with 16 bases in the middle. DNA of the CDR3: TGTGCCAGCAGTCCGTCTTCAAGCGCGTACACTGAAGCTTTCTTT. Residues: CASSPSSSAYTEAFF. Using reference TRBV28 and TRBJ1-1 for the parts outside the CDR3, the full variable domain is DVKVTQSSRYLVKRTGEKVFLECVQDMDHENMFWYRQDPGLGLRLIYFSYDVKMKEKGDIPEGYSVSREKKERFSLILESASTNQTSMYLCASSPSSSAYTEAFFGQGTRLTVV.

This clone was found once. The rearrangement links TRBV27 to TRBJ2-2; D may be TRBD1 (6 bases). This CDR3 comprises 16 residues. V lost 5 bases and J 0 bases, leaving 13 bases between the germline ends. CDR1 MNHEY and CDR2 SMNVEV come from the germline V gene (reference sequence). The CDR3 here is CASSRTVYSNTGELFF. CDR3 bases: TGTGCCAGCAGTCGGACAGTTTACTCGAACACCGGGGAGCTGTTTTTT.

The chain recombines TRBV11-1 with TRBJ2-5; no firm D call. Trimming cost V 4 bases and J 5 bases, with 5 bases left between them. Per germline, CDR1 SGHAT and CDR2 FQDESV (reference sequence). CDR3 length: 11 residues. CDR3 coding DNA: TGTGCCAGCAGCTCCTCCGAGACCCAGTACTTC. Protein sequence: CASSSSETQYF.

This chain joins TRBV9 and TRBJ2-7; 7 bases are shared with TRBD1. The V gene end was trimmed by 0 bases and the J gene end by 2 bases; junction bases not matched to a gene: 2. Germline values: CDR1 SGDLS, CDR2 YYNGEE. The CDR3 spans 14 residues. This chain's CDR3 is CASSVGDSPYEQYF. CDR3 in DNA: TGTGCCAGCAGCGTAGGGGACAGCCCCTACGAGCAGTACTTC.

The chain has TRBV6-6 and TRBJ2-7; TRBD1 agrees at 11 bases. Trimming at V came to 2 bases and at J to 2 bases, leaving 2 bases not matched to a gene. The CDR3 is 15 amino acids. Germline V gives CDR1 MNHNY, CDR2 SVGAGI (reference sequence). CDR3 amino acids: CASSYGDRGTYEQYF. CDR3 nucleotides: TGTGCCAGCAGTTACGGGGACAGGGGGACCTACGAGCAGTACTTC.

This clone has only one observation. The CDR3: CSVRQPEREAFF. CDR3 nucleotide sequence: TGCAGCGTTCGACAGCCTGAACGGGAAGCTTTCTTT. The chain links TRBV29-1 to TRBJ1-1; a weak D match, TRBD1 (5 bases). Deletions cut 5 bases from V and 8 bases from J, with 15 bases between. Per the germline V gene, CDR1 is SQVTM and CDR2 is ANQGSEA. The CDR3 has 12 residues.

The chain links TRBV11-3 to TRBJ2-7; the match to TRBD2 covers 7 bases. The V and J ends lost 3 bases and 6 bases, in that order; junction bases with no gene match: 5. The length of the CDR3 is 13 residues. Germline V gene lookup returns CDR1 SGHNT and CDR2 YENEEA. The CDR3 loop reads CASSFFGGSEQYF. CDR3 nucleotide sequence: TGTGCCAGCAGCTTCTTCGGGGGGTCCGAGCAGTACTTC.

This sequence joins TRBV5-1 and TRBJ1-1; D possibly corresponds to TRBD1 (5 bases). Between the trimmed V and J ends, which lost 4 bases and 0 bases, there was a span of 16 bases. The CDR3 is 16 residues long. The germline V gene encodes CDR1 SGHRS and CDR2 YFSETQ. CDR3 in amino acids: CASSPLDNPMNTEAFF. As DNA, the CDR3 is TGCGCCAGCAGCCCTCTGGACAATCCTATGAACACTGAAGCTTTCTTT.

The genes are TRBV3-1 (or the pseudogene TRBV3-2) and TRBJ1-1, with TRBD1 matching over 8 bases. With V trimmed by 1 base and J by 5 bases, 3 bases remained unmatched. CDR3 length: 14 residues. Germline lookup yields CDR1 LGHDT and CDR2 YNNKEL (reference sequence). CDR3 loop: CASSQVQGGTEAFF. CDR3 nucleotide sequence: TGTGCCAGCAGCCAAGTACAGGGGGGGACTGAAGCTTTCTTT.

The CDR3 loop is CASSYRPSYEQYF. In nucleotides, the CDR3 is TGTGCCAGCAGTTACAGGCCATCCTACGAGCAGTACTTC. The chain couples TRBV28 to TRBJ2-7, with D possibly matching TRBD1 (5 bases). The V gene lost 4 bases and the J gene lost 1 base, with 8 bases spanning the gap. This CDR3 is built from 13 residues. Germline-derived CDR1 and CDR2 are MDHEN and SYDVKM.

V is TRBV3-1 (or the pseudogene TRBV3-2) and J is TRBJ1-6, with TRBD1 matching 7 bases. The CDR3 spans 14 residues. V gave up 4 bases and J gave up 6 bases; unmatched junction bases: 3. Germline loops: CDR1 LGHDT, CDR2 YNNKEL (reference sequence). The CDR3 loop reads CASSRGQFNSPLHF. DNA for the CDR3: TGTGCCAGCAGCCGGGGACAGTTTAATTCACCCCTCCACTTT.

The chain carries TRBV11-2 and TRBJ2-1; D possibly corresponds to TRBD2 (6 bases). Trimming left V 5 bases short and J 0 bases short, with 11 bases between. CDR1 and CDR2 from the germline V gene are SGHAT and FQNNGV. The CDR3 has 15 amino acids. CDR3 sequence: CASSRGGVSYNEQFF. The CDR3 DNA follows: TGTGCCAGCAGCCGCGGAGGGGTCTCCTACAATGAGCAGTTCTTC. The full variable domain, completed using reference TRBV11-2 and TRBJ2-1, is EAGVAQSPRYKIIEKRQSVAFWCNPISGHATLYWYQQILGQGPKLLIQFQNNGVVDDSQLPKDRFSAERLKGVDSTLKIQPAKLEDSAVYLCASSRGGVSYNEQFFGPGTRLTVL.

The chain is built from TRBV5-6 and TRBJ2-1; D is perhaps TRBD2 (6 bases). V was pared by 4 bases and J by 9 bases, with 20 bases between. The V gene's germline CDR1 is SGHDT and CDR2 YYEEEE. This CDR3 has 15 amino acids. CDR3 DNA sequence: TGTGCCAGCAGCCTTGCACCGGGAGCGAGAAGTGAGCAGTTCTTC. Amino acids: CASSLAPGARSEQFF. Looking up the rest from reference TRBV5-6 and TRBJ2-1 gives the full variable domain: DAGVTQSPTHLIKTRGQQVTLRCSPKSGHDTVSWYQQALGQGPQFIFQYYEEEERQRGNFPDRFSGHQFPNYSSELNVNALLLGDSALYLCASSLAPGARSEQFFGPGTRLTVL.

The rearrangement links TRBV10-1 to TRBJ1-1, with 7 positions matching TRBD1. CDR3 length: 14 amino acids. Losses at the gene ends were 6 bases for V and 2 bases for J; bases not matched to a gene: 6. In germline, CDR1 is WNHNN, CDR2 SYGVQD (reference sequence). This chain's CDR3 is CASSHRGCNTEAFF. The CDR3 coding sequence is TGCGCCAGCAGCCACAGGGGTTGTAACACTGAAGCTTTCTTT.

The rearrangement joins TRBV5-4 to TRBJ2-7, with D possibly being TRBD2 (6 bases). Germline-derived CDR1 and CDR2 are SGHNT and YYREEE (reference sequence). CDR3 length equals 17 residues. With 4 bases removed from V and 2 bases from J, the gap between germline ends came to 22 bases. CDR3 residues: CASSDDRARGLTYEQYF. The CDR3 DNA reads TGTGCCAGCAGCGACGATCGGGCTCGGGGGTTAACCTACGAGCAGTACTTC.

The V gene is TRBV18, the J gene TRBJ1-1; 7 bases agree with TRBD1. J gave up 3 bases and V 6 bases, and 7 bases lay outside the gene matches. The CDR3 has 14 amino acids. Germline loops: CDR1 KGHSH, CDR2 LQKENI. CDR3 region: CASSYSTGDTEAFF. The CDR3 DNA reads TGTGCCAGCTCCTACAGTACAGGGGACACTGAAGCTTTCTTT.

The chain joins TRBV29-1 to TRBJ1-1; 7 bases align to TRBD1. The CDR3 is 12 amino acids. With V trimmed by 8 bases and J by 5 bases, 8 bases remained unmatched. The germline V gene has CDR1 SQVTM and CDR2 ANQGSEA. CDR3 DNA sequence: TGCAGCACGGACCCAGGGGGGACTGAAGCTTTCTTT. Protein sequence: CSTDPGGTEAFF. The whole variable domain, filled in from reference TRBV29-1 and TRBJ1-1, reads SAVISQKPSRDICQRGTSLTIQCQVDSQVTMMFWYRQQPGQSLTLIATANQGSEATYESGFVIDKFPISRPNLTFSTLTVSNMSPEDSSIYLCSTDPGGTEAFFGQGTRLTVV.